This TCR beta chain was captured in a study of CD8+ T cells in alopecia areata. Study-level points and caveats: Researchers report lesional scalp, most notably alopecia totalis/universalis, outstripped normal scalp in clonality.

The CDR3 has 15 residues. Germline V gives CDR1 NSQYPW, CDR2 LRSPGD (reference sequence). This clone was found a few times. Its antigen is currently unknown. The genes and germline here are from mouse. The read ends 4 residues early relative to the CDR3; the germline J gene fills the gap. The authors extracted RNA and reverse transcribed it into cDNA as the sequencing template. Method: immunoSEQ multiplex PCR; TCRdb's copy keeps in-frame clones and lacks some. The sample was found to contain about 110,000 clones, and every one recurs. Sequenced material: lesional skin. The TCR was taken from a C3H/HeJ mouse with alopecia areata. This line is of MHC haplotype H2-k. V and J are TRBV1 and TRBJ2-7, with TRBD1 matching over 10 bases. The CDR3 sequence: CTCSASGGQGYEQYF. The DNA read from the CDR3 is TGCACCTGCAGTGCATCCGGGGGACAGGGGTAT. Full variable domain (outside the CDR3, taken from reference TRBV1 and TRBJ2-7): VTLLEQNPRWRLVPRGQAVNLRCILKNSQYPWMSWYQQDLQKQLQWLFTLRSPGDKEVKSLPGADYLATRVTDTELRLQVANMSQGRTLYCTCSASGGQGYEQYFGPGTRLTVL.